The rows below give T cell receptor beta chains drawn from one sample of a study of blood T cell repertoires in COVID-19. Profiled with immunoSEQ multiplex PCR; TCRdb holds only in-frame clones, not every one. The sample holds a few hundred thousand clones, nearly 90% seen once. Sequenced material: PBMCs or T cells enriched from blood (not recorded which). These receptors came from a woman between 18 and 29 years old with acute COVID-19. CDR3s include the opening cysteine and the closing phenylalanine or tryptophan. D genes are given only for firm matches. Clone size is not always given. Where it is, it says once, few, many or a class for expanded clones.

len	d_gene	v_gene	abundance	j_gene	CDR3aa	CDR3nt
15	TRBD1	TRBV15	NA	TRBJ1-2	CATSRDWGTGYGYTF	TGTGCCACCAGCAGAGATTGGGGGACAGGTTATGGCTACACCTTC
15	NA	TRBV5-1	NA	TRBJ1-1	CASSLIRAGGTEAFF	TGCGCCAGCAGCTTGATCCGGGCCGGGGGGACTGAAGCTTTCTTT
13	NA	TRBV9	NA	TRBJ1-1	CASSVVVRFEAFF	TGTGCCAGCAGCGTAGTTGTGAGGTTTGAAGCTTTCTTT
14	NA	TRBV28	NA	TRBJ1-1	CASSRFGGGTEAFF	TGTGCCAGTAGTCGGTTCGGTGGTGGCACTGAAGCTTTCTTT
17	NA	TRBV11-2	NA	TRBJ2-1	CASSHPLTRGPHNEQFF	TGTGCCAGCAGCCACCCATTAACGCGCGGGCCCCACAATGAGCAGTTCTTC
20	TRBD2	TRBV4-2	NA	TRBJ2-3	CASSQLSGTSGRAEADTQYF	TGTGCCAGCAGCCAACTCTCGGGGACTAGCGGGAGGGCCGAGGCAGATACGCAGTATTTT
14	TRBD1	TRBV29-1	NA	TRBJ2-1	CSVDPTGTGNEQFF	TGCAGCGTTGACCCGACAGGGACGGGGAATGAGCAGTTCTTC
15	NA	TRBV2	NA	TRBJ2-3	CASSEQLHRTDTQYF	TGTGCCAGCAGTGAACAACTCCACAGGACAGATACGCAGTATTTT
18	TRBD2	TRBV28	NA	TRBJ2-3	CASSLRTGLAGGGDTQYF	TGTGCCAGCAGTTTGCGAACCGGTCTAGCGGGAGGGGGGGATACGCAGTATTTT
11	NA	TRBV19	NA	TRBJ2-5	CASSAGLIVYF	TGTGCCAGTAGTGCCGGACTAATCGTGTACTTC
12	TRBD2	TRBV27	NA	TRBJ2-7	CASSFLAGEQYF	TGTGCCAGCAGTTTCTTAGCGGGAGAGCAGTACTTC
16	TRBD2	TRBV11-3	NA	TRBJ2-3	CASSSWTSGSTDTQYF	TGTGCCAGCAGCTCTTGGACTAGCGGGAGCACAGATACGCAGTATTTT
14	NA	TRBV28	NA	TRBJ1-2	CASSFQGRYYGYTF	TGTGCCAGCAGTTTTCAGGGCCGATACTATGGCTACACCTTC
13	TRBD1	TRBV10-3	few	TRBJ1-6	CAITGTENSPLHF	TGTGCCATCACCGGGACAGAAAATTCACCCCTCCACTTT
16	TRBD2	TRBV5-5	NA	TRBJ2-7	CASSHTGTSGYLGQYF	TGTGCCAGCAGCCATACGGGGACTAGCGGCTACCTGGGGCAGTACTTC
17	NA	TRBV6-2/TRBV6-3	NA	TRBJ2-1	CASSYLLEAGMSGEQFF	TGTGCCAGCAGTTACCTCCTCGAGGCGGGAATGAGTGGAGAGCAGTTCTTC
16	TRBD2	TRBV9	NA	TRBJ2-5	CASSVGTGLASETQYF	TGTGCCAGCAGCGTAGGAACGGGACTAGCCTCGGAGACCCAGTACTTC
16	TRBD2	TRBV3-1/TRBV3-2	NA	TRBJ2-2	CASSHSGARSTGELFF	TGTGCCAGCAGCCATAGCGGGGCAAGATCCACCGGGGAGCTGTTTTTT
15	TRBD2	TRBV20-1	NA	TRBJ2-1	CSASRTSGGWNEQFF	TGCAGTGCTAGTCGGACTAGCGGGGGGTGGAATGAGCAGTTCTTC
15	NA	TRBV5-8	NA	TRBJ1-4	CASSLRGGRNEKLFF	TGTGCCAGCAGCTTGCGGGGGGGGAGGAATGAAAAACTGTTTTTT
14	NA	TRBV5-1	NA	TRBJ1-6	CASSLAGQESPLHF	TGCGCCAGCAGCTTGGCCGGTCAGGAATCACCCCTCCACTTT
17	TRBD1	TRBV18	NA	TRBJ2-1	CASSLQLTGAGINEQFF	TGTGCCAGCTCACTCCAACTGACAGGGGCGGGGATCAATGAGCAGTTCTTC
15	NA	TRBV21-1	NA	TRBJ2-7	CASSTGAGTAYEQYF	TGTGCCAGCAGCACTGGTGCCGGGACAGCCTACGAGCAGTACTTC